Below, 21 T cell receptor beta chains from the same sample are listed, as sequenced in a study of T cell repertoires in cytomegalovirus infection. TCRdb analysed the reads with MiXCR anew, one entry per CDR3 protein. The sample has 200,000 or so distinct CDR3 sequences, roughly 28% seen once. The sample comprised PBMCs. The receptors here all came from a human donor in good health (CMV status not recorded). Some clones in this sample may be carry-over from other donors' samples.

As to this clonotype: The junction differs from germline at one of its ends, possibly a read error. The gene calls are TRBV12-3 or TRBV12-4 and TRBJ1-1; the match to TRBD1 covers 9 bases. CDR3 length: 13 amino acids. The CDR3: CASSYRGQTEAFF. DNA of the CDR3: TGTGCCAGCAGTTACAGGGGGCAAACTGAGGCTTTCTTT.

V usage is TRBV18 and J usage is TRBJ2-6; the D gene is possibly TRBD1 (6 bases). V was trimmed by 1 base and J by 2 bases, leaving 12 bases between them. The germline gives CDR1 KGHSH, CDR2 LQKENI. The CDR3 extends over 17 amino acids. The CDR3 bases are TGTGCCAGCTCACCACGGGGCAGGGGAACTGGGGCCAACGTCCTGACTTTC. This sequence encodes CASSPRGRGTGANVLTF.

CDR3: CASSQDRGDYGYTF. The CDR3 coding sequence is TGTGCCAGCAGTCAGGACAGGGGGGACTATGGCTACACCTTC. The chain combines TRBV2 with TRBJ1-2; 10 nucleotides match TRBD1. The CDR3 runs to 14 residues. Germline assignment: CDR1 SNHLY and CDR2 FYNNEI. With V trimmed by 5 bases and J by 3 bases, 3 bases remained unmatched. Full variable domain (missing parts from reference TRBV2 and TRBJ1-2): EPEVTQTPSHQVTQMGQEVILRCVPISNHLYFYWYRQILGQKVEFLVSFYNNEISEKSEIFDDQFSVERPDGSNFTLKIRSTKLEDSAMYFCASSQDRGDYGYTFGSGTRLTVV.

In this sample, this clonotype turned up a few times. The CDR3 DNA sequence: TGTGCCAGTCGAGGGCCAGGCCATCAGGTGACTGAAGCTTTCTTT. Its translation is CASRGPGHQVTEAFF. The chain carries TRBV19 and TRBJ1-1, with D unresolved. The CDR3 is 15 amino acids. V was clipped by 8 bases and J by 5 bases, with 21 bases between them. Germline CDR1 and CDR2: LNHDA and SQIVND (reference sequence).

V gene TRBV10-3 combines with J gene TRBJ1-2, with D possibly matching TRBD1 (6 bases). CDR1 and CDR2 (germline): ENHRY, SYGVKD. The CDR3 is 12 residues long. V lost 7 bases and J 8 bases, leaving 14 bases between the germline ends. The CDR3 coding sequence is TGTGCCATCACTACAGGGTCTGGAGGCTACACCTTC. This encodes CAITTGSGGYTF.

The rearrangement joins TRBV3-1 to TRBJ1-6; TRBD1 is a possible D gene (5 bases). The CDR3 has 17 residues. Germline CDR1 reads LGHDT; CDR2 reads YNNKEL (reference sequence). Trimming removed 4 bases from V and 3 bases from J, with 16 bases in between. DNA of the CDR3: TGTGCCAGCAGCCCTACCGGACATGGGGGCTATAATTCACCCCTCCACTTT. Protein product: CASSPTGHGGYNSPLHF.

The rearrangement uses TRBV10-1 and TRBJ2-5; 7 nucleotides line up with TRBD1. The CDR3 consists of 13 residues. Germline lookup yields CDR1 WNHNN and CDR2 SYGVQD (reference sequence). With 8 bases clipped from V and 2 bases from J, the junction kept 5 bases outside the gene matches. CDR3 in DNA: TGCGCCAGCGGGACAGCCGGACAAGAGACCCAGTACTTC. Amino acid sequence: CASGTAGQETQYF.

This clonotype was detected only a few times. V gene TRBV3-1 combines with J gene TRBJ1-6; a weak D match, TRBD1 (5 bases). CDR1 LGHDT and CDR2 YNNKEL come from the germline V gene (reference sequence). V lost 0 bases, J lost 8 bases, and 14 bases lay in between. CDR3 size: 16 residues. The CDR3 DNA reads TGTGCCAGCAGCCAAGATTACGGCAGGGATTATTCACCCCTCCACTTT. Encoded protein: CASSQDYGRDYSPLHF.

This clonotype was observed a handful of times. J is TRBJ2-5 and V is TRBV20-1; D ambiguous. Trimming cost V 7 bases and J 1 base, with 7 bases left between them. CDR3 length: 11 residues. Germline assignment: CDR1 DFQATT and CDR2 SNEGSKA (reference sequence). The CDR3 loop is CSVVLQETQYF. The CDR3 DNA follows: TGCAGTGTCGTACTCCAAGAGACCCAGTACTTC.

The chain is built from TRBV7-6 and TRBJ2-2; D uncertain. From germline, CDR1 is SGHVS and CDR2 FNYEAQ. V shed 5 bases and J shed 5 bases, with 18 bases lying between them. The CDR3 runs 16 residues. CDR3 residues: CASSPSQQTMTGELFF. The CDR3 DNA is TGTGCCAGCAGCCCCAGCCAACAGACCATGACCGGGGAGCTGTTTTTT.

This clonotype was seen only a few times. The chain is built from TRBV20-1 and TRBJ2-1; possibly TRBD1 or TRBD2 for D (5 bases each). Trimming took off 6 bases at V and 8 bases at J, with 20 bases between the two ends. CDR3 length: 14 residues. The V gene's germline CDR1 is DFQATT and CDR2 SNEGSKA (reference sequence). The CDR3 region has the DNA TGCAGTGCCATTCTCCGGGACGCCCGATATGAGCAGTTCTTC. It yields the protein CSAILRDARYEQFF.

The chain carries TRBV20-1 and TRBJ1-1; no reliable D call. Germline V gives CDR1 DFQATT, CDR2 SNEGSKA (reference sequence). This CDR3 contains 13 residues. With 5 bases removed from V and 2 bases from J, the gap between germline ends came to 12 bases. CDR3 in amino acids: CSAPKGLNTEAFF. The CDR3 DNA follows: TGCAGTGCTCCGAAAGGCCTAAACACTGAAGCTTTCTTT.

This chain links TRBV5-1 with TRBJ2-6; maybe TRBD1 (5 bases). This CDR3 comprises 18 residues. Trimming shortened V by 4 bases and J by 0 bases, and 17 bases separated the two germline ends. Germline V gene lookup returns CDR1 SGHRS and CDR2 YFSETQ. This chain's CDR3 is CASSRAGASSSGANVLTF. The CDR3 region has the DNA TGCGCCAGCAGCCGGGCTGGGGCTTCGAGCTCTGGGGCCAACGTCCTGACTTTC.

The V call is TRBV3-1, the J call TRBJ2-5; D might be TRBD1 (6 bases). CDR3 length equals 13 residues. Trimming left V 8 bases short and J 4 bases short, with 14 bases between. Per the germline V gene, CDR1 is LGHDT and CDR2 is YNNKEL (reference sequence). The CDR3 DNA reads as TGTGCCAGCGGGTACAGGGAAGGAGAGACCCAGTACTTC. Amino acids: CASGYREGETQYF.

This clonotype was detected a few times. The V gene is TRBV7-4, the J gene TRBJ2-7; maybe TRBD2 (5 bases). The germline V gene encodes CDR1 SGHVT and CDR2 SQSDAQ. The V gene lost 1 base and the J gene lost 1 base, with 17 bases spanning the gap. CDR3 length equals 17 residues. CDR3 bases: TGTGCCAGCAGCTTAGGAGGAGTCGGGAAAGGGTCCTACGAGCAGTACTTC. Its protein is CASSLGGVGKGSYEQYF. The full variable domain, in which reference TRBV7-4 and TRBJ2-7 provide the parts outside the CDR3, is GAGVSQSPRYKVAKRGRDVALRCDSISGHVTLYWYRQTLGQGSEVLTYSQSDAQRDKSGRPSGRFSAERPERSVSTLKIQRTEQGDSAVYLCASSLGGVGKGSYEQYFGPGTRLTVT.

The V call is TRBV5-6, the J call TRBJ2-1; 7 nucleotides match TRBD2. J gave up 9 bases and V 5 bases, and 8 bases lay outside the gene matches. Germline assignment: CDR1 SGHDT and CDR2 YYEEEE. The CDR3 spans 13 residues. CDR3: CASRGGVLGEQFF. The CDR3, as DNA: TGTGCCAGCAGGGGGGGGGTTTTGGGTGAGCAGTTCTTC.

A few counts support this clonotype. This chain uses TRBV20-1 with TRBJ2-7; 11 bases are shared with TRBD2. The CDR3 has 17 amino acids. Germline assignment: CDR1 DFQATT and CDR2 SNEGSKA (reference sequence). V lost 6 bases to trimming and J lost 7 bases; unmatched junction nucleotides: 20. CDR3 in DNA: TGCAGTGCCCACCGGGCTAGCGGGGGGCAACCCCTGGGTGAGCAGTACTTC. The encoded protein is CSAHRASGGQPLGEQYF.

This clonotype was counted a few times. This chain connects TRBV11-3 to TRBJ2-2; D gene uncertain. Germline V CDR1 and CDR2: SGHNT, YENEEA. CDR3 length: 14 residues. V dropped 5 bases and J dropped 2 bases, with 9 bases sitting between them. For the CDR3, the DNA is TGTGCCAGCAGCCCACCCTCAAACACCGGGGAGCTGTTTTTT. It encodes CASSPPSNTGELFF.

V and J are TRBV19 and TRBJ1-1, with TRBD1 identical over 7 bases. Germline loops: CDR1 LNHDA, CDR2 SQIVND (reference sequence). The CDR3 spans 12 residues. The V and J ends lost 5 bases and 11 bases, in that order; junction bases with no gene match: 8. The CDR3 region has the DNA TGTGCCAGTAGTGACAGGGCTTTCCAGGCTTTCTTT. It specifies CASSDRAFQAFF.

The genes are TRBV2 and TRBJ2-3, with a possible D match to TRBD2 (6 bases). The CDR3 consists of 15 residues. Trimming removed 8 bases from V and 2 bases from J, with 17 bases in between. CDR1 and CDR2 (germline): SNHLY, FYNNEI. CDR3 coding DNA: TGTGCCAGCGGGGGACTCGGCCTACCCACAGATACGCAGTATTTT. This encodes CASGGLGLPTDTQYF.

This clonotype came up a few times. CDR3 nucleotides: TGTGCCAGCAGCCCCCGAGAATCCTACGAGCAGTACTTC. It specifies CASSPRESYEQYF. The chain recombines TRBV11-2 with TRBJ2-7; D uncertain. CDR3 length: 13 amino acids. Germline-derived CDR1 and CDR2 are SGHAT and FQNNGV. V was shortened by 5 bases and J by 1 base, with 9 bases between the two germline ends. Filled out from reference TRBV11-2 and TRBJ2-7, the complete variable domain reads EAGVAQSPRYKIIEKRQSVAFWCNPISGHATLYWYQQILGQGPKLLIQFQNNGVVDDSQLPKDRFSAERLKGVDSTLKIQPAKLEDSAVYLCASSPRESYEQYFGPGTRLTVT.